Included here is one T cell receptor beta chain sequence, with context. TCRdb's copy holds only in-frame clones and misses some; the assay was immunoSEQ multiplex PCR. The sample has 150,000 to 200,000 clones; around 88% are singletons. The sample originates from a study of control samples from healthy donors and cancer patients. Trimming pared 1 base from V and 5 bases from J, leaving 8 bases between. This CDR3 contains 13 residues. CDR1 MGHRA and CDR2 YSYEKL come from the germline V gene. The source material was blood. The source of this sequence is a young woman in good health. The chain carries TRBV4-1 and TRBJ2-5; D is unresolved. The CDR3 DNA is TGCGCCAGCAGCCAAGCAATTCGGGAGACCCAGTACTTC. Its translation is CASSQAIRETQYF.